The 8 T cell receptor beta chains reported below all come from one sample, sequenced in a study of tumor and adjacent non-tumor tissue in lung cancer. The template was RNA from unsorted bulk tissue. Three rounds of nested PCR, following a modified ARM-PCR protocol, produced the TCRbeta library. TCRdb itself ran the multiplex PCR reads through MiXCR, one entry per CDR3 protein. The table has about 110,000 distinct CDR3 sequences, over 70% seen once. Sequencing used lung tumor tissue. These receptors were collected from a man aged 65-85 years with non-small cell lung cancer.

The chain has TRBV11-2 and TRBJ2-3; D is uncertain. In germline, CDR1 is SGHAT, CDR2 FQNNGV. This CDR3 comprises 13 residues. CDR3 protein: CTASGRNTDTQYF. In DNA form, the CDR3 reads TGTACCGCGTCTGGTCGGAACACAGATACGCAGTATTTT.

Of note for this clonotype: One junction end disagrees with the germline gene, perhaps due to a read error. This chain connects TRBV28 to TRBJ2-1; maybe TRBD2 (5 bases). The length of the CDR3 is 16 residues. Germline loops: CDR1 MDHEN, CDR2 SYDVKM. The CDR3 nucleotides read TGTTCCAGTAGCCCCCCCACGGGGAGAGCAAACAATGAGCAGTTCTTC. Residues: CSSSPPTGRANNEQFF.

This clonotype came up a few times. At one of its ends the junction is not consistent with the germline gene, which may arise from a read error. The chain couples TRBV5-6 to TRBJ2-1; maybe TRBD1 (6 bases). Germline CDR1 is SGHDT and CDR2 is YYEEEE. This CDR3 has 18 amino acids. The chain's CDR3 is CASSLVITGIGSYNKQFF. In nucleotides, the CDR3 is TGTGCCAGCAGCTTGGTGATAACAGGGATTGGGTCCTACAATAAGCAGTTCTTC.

As for this clonotype: A junction boundary mismatches the germline segment, possibly from a read error. The chain recombines TRBV6-6 with TRBJ2-3; 13 nucleotides match TRBD2. This CDR3 is built from 17 residues. CDR1 is MNHNY, CDR2 SVGAGI, per germline (reference sequence). The CDR3 reads CANRPNPGLAGTDMQYF. The CDR3 DNA is TGTGCCAACAGGCCCAATCCGGGACTAGCGGGAACAGATATGCAGTATTTT.

This clonotype showed up just once. The J gene is TRBJ2-3, the V gene TRBV4-1, with D uncertain. The germline V and J ends were trimmed by 6 bases and 3 bases, with 13 bases remaining between them. Germline V gene sequence: CDR1 MGHRA, CDR2 YSYEKL. The CDR3 contains 14 residues. In DNA, the CDR3 is TGCGCCAGCAGGCAAACTGTCTCTACAGATACGCAGTATTTT. This encodes CASRQTVSTDTQYF.

With regard to this clonotype: A junction boundary mismatches the germline segment, possibly from a read error. The chain is built from TRBV12-3 or TRBV12-4 and TRBJ2-7, with a tentative D call TRBD2 (5 bases). The CDR3 has 15 amino acids. The CDR3 nucleotides read TGTGTCAGCAGTTTAGGACTCGTGGGTTCGGACGAGCAGTACTTC. Its translation: CVSSLGLVGSDEQYF.

This clonotype was observed a few times. Lacking the conserved final phenylalanine or tryptophan, this CDR3 likely reflects a read error. Because the CDR3's place on the DNA is in doubt, the DNA is left out and the CDR3 is given as listed by TCRdb. This sequence joins TRBV11-3 and TRBJ2-5; whether TRBD1, the table's D call, matches the DNA was not checked. The CDR3 has 15 residues if both end residues are counted. Germline values: CDR1 SGHNT, CDR2 YENEEA. CDR3 loop: CASSQGQGVHVTQYS.

Points on this clonotype: No conserved phenylalanine or tryptophan ends this CDR3, so it is likely a read error. The chain couples TRBV20-1 to TRBJ2-7; D perhaps matches TRBD2 (5 bases). This CDR3 has 14 residues. In germline, CDR1 is DFQATT, CDR2 SNEGSKA (reference sequence). CDR3 coding DNA: TGCAATGCTAGTGGAGGACGGTCCCCTTATGAGCAGTACTCC. This sequence encodes CNASGGRSPYEQYS.